This entry concerns a single T cell receptor (beta chain). Its antigen remains unidentified. One tube held mixed TRB-A and TRB-B primer pools for touch-down PCR. One entry per CDR3 protein, without DNA, is what TCRdb gives after re-calling the multiplex PCR reads. The sample is made up of 7,000 to 8,500 distinct CDR3 sequences, and the top ten hold 3.5% of it. Germline V CDR1 and CDR2: SEHNR, FQNEAQ (reference sequence). The CDR3 runs to 15 residues. Each sample's input was 200 to 250 ng genomic DNA, some 40,000 genome equivalents. This sample was taken from a study of T cell clusters in autoimmune cytopenias. Notes on the study in general: No cluster-lack signature appeared between secondary cytopenia and chronic lymphocytic leukemia patients, apparently due to lymphoma masking. Primary autoimmune cytopenia patients appeared to lack physiological T cell clusters present in healthy donors.

Sequenced sample: peripheral blood. This receptor was identified in a human donor with an autoimmune cytopenia or autoimmune hepatitis (not recorded which). This chain uses TRBV7-9 with TRBJ1-1. The CDR3 spells CASSDYGRSNTEAFF.